The clone carrying this T cell receptor beta chain was recorded many times. As yet, its antigen is unknown. Study results and limitations: Tumor Treg TCRs overlapped most with tumor naive CD4+ cells. Tumor memory CD4+ T cell TCR gene usage clustered with blood and lymph node memory CD4+ cells and lymph node naive CD4+ cells.

The CDR3 extends over 15 amino acids. Trimming stripped 5 bases from V and 7 bases from J, with 18 bases between. Germline lookup yields CDR1 MNHEY and CDR2 SMNVEV (reference sequence). Semi-nested PCR with Nested Universal Primer A followed constant-region reverse priming of full-length variable regions. TCRdb processed the 5' RACE reads anew with MiXCR; each CDR3 protein has one entry. This repertoire shows over 25,000 distinct CDR3 sequences, about 28% found once; its top ten account for 3.5% to 4.5%. The clonotype comes from a female donor with breast cancer. Sequenced sample: naive CD4+ T cells sorted from a lymph node. Sample subset: naive CD4+ T cells, CD4+CD45RA+CD25-. This sequence joins TRBV27 and TRBJ1-5, with D possibly TRBD1 on 6 matching bases. The CDR3 here is CASSPFGGAGQPQHF. In DNA form, the CDR3 reads TGTGCCAGCAGTCCATTCGGGGGGGCGGGACAGCCCCAGCATTTT.